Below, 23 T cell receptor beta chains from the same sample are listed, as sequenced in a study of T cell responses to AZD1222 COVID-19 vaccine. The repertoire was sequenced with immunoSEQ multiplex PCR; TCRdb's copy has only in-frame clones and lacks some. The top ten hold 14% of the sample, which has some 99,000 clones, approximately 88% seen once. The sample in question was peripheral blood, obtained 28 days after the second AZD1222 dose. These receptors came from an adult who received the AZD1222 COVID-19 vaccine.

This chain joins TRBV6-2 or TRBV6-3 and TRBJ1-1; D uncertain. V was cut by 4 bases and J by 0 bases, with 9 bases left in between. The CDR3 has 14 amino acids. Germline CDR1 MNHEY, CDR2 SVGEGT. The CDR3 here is CASSSTSLNTEAFF. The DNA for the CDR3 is TGTGCCAGCAGTTCCACTTCTTTGAACACTGAAGCTTTCTTT.

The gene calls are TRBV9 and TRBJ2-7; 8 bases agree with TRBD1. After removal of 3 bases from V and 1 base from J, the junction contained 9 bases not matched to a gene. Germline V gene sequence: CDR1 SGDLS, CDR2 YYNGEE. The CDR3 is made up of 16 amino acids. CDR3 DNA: TGTGCCAGCAGCGCCACCCAGGGGGCCTTTTCCTACGAGCAGTACTTC. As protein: CASSATQGAFSYEQYF.

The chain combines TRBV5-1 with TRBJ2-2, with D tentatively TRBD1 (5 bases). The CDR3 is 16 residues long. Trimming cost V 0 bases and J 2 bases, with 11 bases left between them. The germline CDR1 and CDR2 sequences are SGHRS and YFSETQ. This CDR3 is CASSLVGQGNTGELFF. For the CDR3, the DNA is TGCGCCAGCAGCTTGGTAGGGCAGGGCAACACCGGGGAGCTGTTTTTT.

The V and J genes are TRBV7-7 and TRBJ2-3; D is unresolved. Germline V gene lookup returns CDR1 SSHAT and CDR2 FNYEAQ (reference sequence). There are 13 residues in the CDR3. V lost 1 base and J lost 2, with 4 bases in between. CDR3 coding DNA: TGTGCCAGCAGCTTAGGGGCCACAGATACGCAGTATTTT. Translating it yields CASSLGATDTQYF.

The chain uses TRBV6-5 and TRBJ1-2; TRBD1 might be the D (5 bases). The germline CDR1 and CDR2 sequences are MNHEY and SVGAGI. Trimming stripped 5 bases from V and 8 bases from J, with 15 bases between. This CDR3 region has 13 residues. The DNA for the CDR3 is TGTGCCAGCAGTCGGGACTCAGGTCGGGGCTACACCTTC. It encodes CASSRDSGRGYTF.

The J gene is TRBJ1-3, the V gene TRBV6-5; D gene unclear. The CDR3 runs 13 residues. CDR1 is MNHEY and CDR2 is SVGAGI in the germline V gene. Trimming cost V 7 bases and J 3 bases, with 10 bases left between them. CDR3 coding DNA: TGTGCCAGCACCAACTACGTTGGAAACACCATATATTTT. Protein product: CASTNYVGNTIYF.

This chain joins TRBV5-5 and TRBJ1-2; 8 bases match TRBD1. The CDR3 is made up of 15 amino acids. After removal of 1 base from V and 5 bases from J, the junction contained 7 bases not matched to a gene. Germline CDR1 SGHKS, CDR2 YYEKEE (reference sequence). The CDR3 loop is CASSLLGTGSYGYTF. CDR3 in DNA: TGTGCCAGCAGCTTGTTAGGGACAGGCTCATATGGCTACACCTTC.

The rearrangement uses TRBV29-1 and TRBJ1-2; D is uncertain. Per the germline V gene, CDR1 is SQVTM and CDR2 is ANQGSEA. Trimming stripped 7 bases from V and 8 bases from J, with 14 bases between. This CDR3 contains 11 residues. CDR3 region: CSAPGREGYTF. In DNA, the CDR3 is TGCAGCGCCCCGGGCCGGGAGGGCTACACCTTC.

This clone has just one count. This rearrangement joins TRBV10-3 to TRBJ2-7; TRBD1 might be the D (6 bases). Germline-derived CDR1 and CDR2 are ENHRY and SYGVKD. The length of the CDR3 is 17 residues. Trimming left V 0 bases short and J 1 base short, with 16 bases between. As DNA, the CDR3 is TGTGCCATCAGTGAGTCGACGTATTACGGACAGTCCTACGAGCAGTACTTC. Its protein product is CAISESTYYGQSYEQYF.

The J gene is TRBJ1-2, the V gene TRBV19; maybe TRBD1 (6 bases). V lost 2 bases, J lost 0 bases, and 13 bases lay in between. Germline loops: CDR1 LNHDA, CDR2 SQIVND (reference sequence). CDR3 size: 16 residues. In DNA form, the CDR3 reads TGTGCCAGTAGTATAACTGGGGACATAGCTAACTATGGCTACACCTTC. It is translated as CASSITGDIANYGYTF.

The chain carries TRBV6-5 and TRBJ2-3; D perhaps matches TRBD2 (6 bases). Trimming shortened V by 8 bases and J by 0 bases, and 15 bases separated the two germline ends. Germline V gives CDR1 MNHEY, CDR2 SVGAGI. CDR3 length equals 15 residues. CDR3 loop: CASLNRAGSTDTQYF. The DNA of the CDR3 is TGTGCCAGCTTAAACCGGGCGGGGAGCACAGATACGCAGTATTTT.

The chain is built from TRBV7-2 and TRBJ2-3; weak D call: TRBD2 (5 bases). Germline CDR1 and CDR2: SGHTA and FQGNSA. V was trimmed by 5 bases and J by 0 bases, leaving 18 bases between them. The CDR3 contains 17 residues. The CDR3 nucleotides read TGTGCCAGCAGCCCCGGCTCGCGGGTGAGGAGCACAGATACGCAGTATTTT. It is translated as CASSPGSRVRSTDTQYF. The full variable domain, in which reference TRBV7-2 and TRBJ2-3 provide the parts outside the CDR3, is GAGVSQSPSNKVTEKGKDVELRCDPISGHTALYWYRQSLGQGLEFLIYFQGNSAPDKSGLPSDRFSAERTGGSVSTLTIQRTQQEDSAVYLCASSPGSRVRSTDTQYFGPGTRLTVL.

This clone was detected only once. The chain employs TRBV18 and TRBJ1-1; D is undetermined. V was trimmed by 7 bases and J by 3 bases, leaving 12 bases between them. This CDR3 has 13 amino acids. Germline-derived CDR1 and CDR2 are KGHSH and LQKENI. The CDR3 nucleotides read TGTGCCAGCTTACGATCCGGGGACACTGAAGCTTTCTTT. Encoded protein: CASLRSGDTEAFF.

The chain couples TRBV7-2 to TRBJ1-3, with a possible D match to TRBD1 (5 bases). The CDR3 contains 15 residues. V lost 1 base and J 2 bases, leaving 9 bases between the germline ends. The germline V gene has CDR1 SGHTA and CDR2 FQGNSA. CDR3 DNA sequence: TGTGCCAGCAGCTTAGAAGGGACCCCTGGAAACACCATATATTTT. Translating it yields CASSLEGTPGNTIYF.

The CDR3 loop is CASSRRLAGESETQYF. The DNA for the CDR3 is TGTGCCAGCAGCCGCCGGCTAGCGGGAGAAAGCGAGACCCAGTACTTC. The chain links TRBV7-9 to TRBJ2-5, with 10 bases lining up with TRBD2. Germline loops: CDR1 SEHNR, CDR2 FQNEAQ (reference sequence). V shed 5 bases and J 5 bases; nucleotides not matched to a gene: 11. CDR3 length: 16 residues.

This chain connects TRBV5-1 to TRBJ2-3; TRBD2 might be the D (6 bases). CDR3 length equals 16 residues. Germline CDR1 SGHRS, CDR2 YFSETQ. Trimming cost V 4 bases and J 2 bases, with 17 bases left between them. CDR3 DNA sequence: TGCGCCAGCAGCCCGGATCTAGCGCTGATCACAGATACGCAGTATTTT. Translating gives CASSPDLALITDTQYF.

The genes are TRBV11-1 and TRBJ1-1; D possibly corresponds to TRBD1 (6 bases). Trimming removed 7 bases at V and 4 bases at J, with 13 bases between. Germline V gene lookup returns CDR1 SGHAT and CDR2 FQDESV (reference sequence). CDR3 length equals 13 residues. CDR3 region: CASTSARGTEAFF. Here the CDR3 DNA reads TGTGCCAGCACCTCAGCCAGGGGCACTGAAGCTTTCTTT. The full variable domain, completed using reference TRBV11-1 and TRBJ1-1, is EAEVAQSPRYKITEKSQAVAFWCDPISGHATLYWYRQILGQGPELLVQFQDESVVDDSQLPKDRFSAERLKGVDSTLKIQPAELGDSAMYLCASTSARGTEAFFGQGTRLTVV.

The CDR3 loop is CATSSGGQETQYF. As DNA, the CDR3 is TGTGCCACCAGTAGCGGGGGCCAAGAGACCCAGTACTTC. The chain has TRBV24-1 and TRBJ2-5; 8 nucleotides line up with TRBD2. With 6 bases clipped from V and 1 base from J, the junction kept 0 bases outside the gene matches. Germline values: CDR1 KGHDR, CDR2 SFDVKD. The CDR3 has 13 residues.

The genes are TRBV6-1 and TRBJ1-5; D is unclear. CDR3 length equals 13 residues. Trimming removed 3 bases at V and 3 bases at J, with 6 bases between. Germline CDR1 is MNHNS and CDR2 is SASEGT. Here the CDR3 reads CASSEDPNQPQHF. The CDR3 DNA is TGTGCCAGCAGTGAGGACCCCAATCAGCCCCAGCATTTT.

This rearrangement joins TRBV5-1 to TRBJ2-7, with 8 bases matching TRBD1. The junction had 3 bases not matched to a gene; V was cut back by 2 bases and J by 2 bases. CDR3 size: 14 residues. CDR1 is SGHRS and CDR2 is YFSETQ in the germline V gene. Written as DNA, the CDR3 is TGCGCCAGCAGCTTAGGGACAGGAACCTACGAGCAGTACTTC. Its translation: CASSLGTGTYEQYF.

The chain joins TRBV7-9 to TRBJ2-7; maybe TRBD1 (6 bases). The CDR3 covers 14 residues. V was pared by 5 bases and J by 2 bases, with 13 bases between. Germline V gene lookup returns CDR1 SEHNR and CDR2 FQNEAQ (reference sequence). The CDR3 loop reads CASSGRNRAYEQYF. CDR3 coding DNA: TGTGCCAGCAGCGGCCGGAACAGGGCCTACGAGCAGTACTTC.

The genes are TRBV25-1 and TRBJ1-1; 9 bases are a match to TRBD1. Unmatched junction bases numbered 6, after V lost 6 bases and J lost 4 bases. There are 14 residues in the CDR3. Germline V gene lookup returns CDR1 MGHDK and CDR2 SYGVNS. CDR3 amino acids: CASSEQGAPTEAFF. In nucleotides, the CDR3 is TGTGCCAGCAGCGAACAGGGGGCGCCCACTGAAGCTTTCTTT. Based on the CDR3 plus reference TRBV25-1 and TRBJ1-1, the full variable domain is EADIYQTPRYLVIGTGKKITLECSQTMGHDKMYWYQQDPGMELHLIHYSYGVNSTEKGDLSSESTVSRIRTEHFPLTLESARPSHTSQYLCASSEQGAPTEAFFGQGTRLTVV.

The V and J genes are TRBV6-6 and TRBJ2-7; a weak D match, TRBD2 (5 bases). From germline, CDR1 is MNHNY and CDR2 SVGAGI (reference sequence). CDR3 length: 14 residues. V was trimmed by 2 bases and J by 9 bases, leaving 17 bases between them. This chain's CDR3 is CASSYGGGPMGQYF. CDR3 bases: TGTGCCAGCAGTTACGGAGGTGGGCCCATGGGGCAGTACTTC.